The 25 T cell receptor beta chains in this list originate from one sample, sequenced in a study of regulatory dendritic cells for organ transplantation. Clones were sequenced by immunoSEQ multiplex PCR, and TCRdb holds only the in-frame ones, with some missing. This table has under 45,000 clones, 85% to 90% appearing once. Sequencing used naive CD4+ T cells from blood. The subset was: CD45RA+ naive T cells. These receptors all stem from a human donor in good health.

The chain combines TRBV28 with TRBJ1-1; D is unclear. Per germline, CDR1 MDHEN and CDR2 SYDVKM. V was cut by 2 bases and J by 9 bases, with 7 bases left in between. The CDR3 has 11 amino acids. CDR3 coding DNA: TGTGCCAGCAGTTTAGGGTCTCAAGCTTTCTTT. Encoded protein: CASSLGSQAFF.

This chain links TRBV7-3 with TRBJ1-2, with TRBD1 as a possible D gene (6 bases). V was cut by 8 bases and J by 2 bases, with 21 bases left in between. CDR1 is SGHTA and CDR2 is FQGTGA in the germline V gene. The CDR3 spans 16 residues. This CDR3 is CASRGGRPLGNYGYTF. CDR3 coding DNA: TGTGCCAGCCGTGGGGGCAGGCCTCTTGGGAACTATGGCTACACCTTC. The full variable domain, with the rest looked up from reference TRBV7-3 and TRBJ1-2, is GAGVSQTPSNKVTEKGKYVELRCDPISGHTALYWYRQSLGQGPEFLIYFQGTGAADDSGLPNDRFFAVRPEGSVSTLKIQRTERGDSAVYLCASRGGRPLGNYGYTFGSGTRLTVV.

V is TRBV18 and J is TRBJ2-7; D gene unclear. Trimming pared 2 bases from V and 1 base from J, leaving 3 bases between. The germline V gene has CDR1 KGHSH and CDR2 LQKENI. The CDR3 contains 12 residues. The CDR3 sequence is CASSPGSYEQYF. The CDR3 nucleotides are TGTGCCAGCTCACCAGGATCCTACGAGCAGTACTTC. The full variable domain, in which reference TRBV18 and TRBJ2-7 provide the parts outside the CDR3, is NAGVMQNPRHLVRRRGQEARLRCSPMKGHSHVYWYRQLPEEGLKFMVYLQKENIIDESGMPKERFSAEFPKEGPSILRIQQVVRGDSAAYFCASSPGSYEQYFGPGTRLTVT.

This chain links TRBV11-2 with TRBJ2-2; D is uncertain. Trimming pared 6 bases from V and 4 bases from J, leaving 12 bases between. Germline CDR1 SGHAT, CDR2 FQNNGV. The CDR3 contains 14 residues. This CDR3 reads CASRVQVGTGELFF. CDR3 nucleotide sequence: TGTGCCAGCAGGGTCCAGGTCGGCACCGGGGAGCTGTTTTTT.

The V and J genes are TRBV5-1 and TRBJ1-1; the match to TRBD1 covers 8 bases. CDR3 length: 17 amino acids. V trimming: 0 bases; J trimming: 3 bases; junction bases outside the gene matches: 10. The germline V gene encodes CDR1 SGHRS and CDR2 YFSETQ. For the CDR3, the DNA is TGCGCCAGCAGCTTGGAGCCCAGTCCAGGGGGCGACACTGAAGCTTTCTTT. The encoded protein is CASSLEPSPGGDTEAFF.

This clone was observed a few times. This rearrangement joins TRBV27 to TRBJ1-3; D call uncertain. Trimming left V 6 bases short and J 0 bases short, with 6 bases between. The germline V gene has CDR1 MNHEY and CDR2 SMNVEV (reference sequence). The CDR3 has 13 residues. The CDR3 loop reads CASRPNSGNTIYF. Written as DNA, the CDR3 is TGTGCCAGCAGACCAAACTCTGGAAACACCATATATTTT.

The V and J genes are TRBV25-1 and TRBJ2-7; TRBD2 matches at 8 bases. The CDR3 is made up of 15 amino acids. V was clipped by 2 bases and J by 4 bases; unmatched bases: 7. Per the germline V gene, CDR1 is MGHDK and CDR2 is SYGVNS. The CDR3, as DNA: TGTGCCAGCAGTGAAGCGGGGGGACGGAAATACGAGCAGTACTTC. Amino acid sequence: CASSEAGGRKYEQYF.

The V and J genes are TRBV18 and TRBJ2-7, with D perhaps TRBD1 (5 bases). The V gene lost 1 base and the J gene lost 2 bases, with 9 bases spanning the gap. The CDR3 length is 14 residues. The germline V gene has CDR1 KGHSH and CDR2 LQKENI. CDR3 loop: CASSPRQGPYEQYF. The DNA of the CDR3 is TGTGCCAGCTCACCACGCCAGGGTCCCTACGAGCAGTACTTC.

J is TRBJ2-3 and V is TRBV7-3; D is undetermined. CDR3 size: 13 residues. CDR1 and CDR2 (germline): SGHTA, FQGTGA. The V gene lost 3 bases and the J gene lost 2 bases, with 6 bases spanning the gap. The CDR3 coding sequence is TGTGCCAGCAGCTTTTCTCCCACAGATACGCAGTATTTT. It yields the protein CASSFSPTDTQYF. The variable domain in full, completed from reference TRBV7-3 and TRBJ2-3, reads GAGVSQTPSNKVTEKGKYVELRCDPISGHTALYWYRQSLGQGPEFLIYFQGTGAADDSGLPNDRFFAVRPEGSVSTLKIQRTERGDSAVYLCASSFSPTDTQYFGPGTRLTVL.

Only one count was recorded for this clone. The gene calls are TRBV6-1 and TRBJ2-7; 14 bases agree with TRBD2. J lost 2 bases, V lost 4 bases, and 4 bases had no gene match. CDR1 MNHNS and CDR2 SASEGT come from the germline V gene. The CDR3 totals 16 residues. The CDR3 sequence is CASSGGTSGRTYEQYF. The CDR3 coding sequence is TGTGCCAGCAGTGGTGGGACTAGCGGGAGAACCTACGAGCAGTACTTC.

The chain employs TRBV11-3 and TRBJ2-3, with a possible D match to TRBD2 (6 bases). The CDR3 consists of 15 residues. V was shortened by 0 bases and J by 3 bases, with 10 bases between the two germline ends. Germline assignment: CDR1 SGHNT and CDR2 YENEEA. CDR3 residues: CASSLDGTRTDTQYF. CDR3 nucleotide sequence: TGTGCCAGCAGCTTAGACGGGACTCGAACAGATACGCAGTATTTT. Filled out from reference TRBV11-3 and TRBJ2-3, the complete variable domain reads EAGVVQSPRYKIIEKKQPVAFWCNPISGHNTLYWYLQNLGQGPELLIRYENEEAVDDSQLPKDRFSAERLKGVDSTLKIQPAELGDSAVYLCASSLDGTRTDTQYFGPGTRLTVL.

The rearrangement joins TRBV9 to TRBJ1-6, with 7 bases fitting TRBD1. Germline CDR1 reads SGDLS; CDR2 reads YYNGEE. The junction had 12 bases not matched to a gene; V was cut back by 4 bases and J by 8 bases. CDR3 size: 16 residues. The CDR3 region has the DNA TGTGCCAGCAGCAAACGGACAGGTGTGGGGGATTCACCCCTCCACTTT. Protein product: CASSKRTGVGDSPLHF.

The J gene is TRBJ2-7, the V gene TRBV30; D unresolved. Between the trimmed V and J ends, which lost 2 bases and 6 bases, there was a span of 8 bases. There are 11 residues in the CDR3. The V gene's germline CDR1 is GTSNPN and CDR2 SVGIG (reference sequence). The CDR3: CAWSILGEQYF. DNA for the CDR3: TGTGCCTGGAGTATACTGGGCGAGCAGTACTTC.

The chain has TRBV9 and TRBJ1-1; TRBD1 agrees at 7 bases. Per germline, CDR1 SGDLS and CDR2 YYNGEE. V lost 1 base, J lost 6 bases, and 6 bases stayed unmatched. The CDR3 is 14 residues long. The CDR3 sequence: CASSVRTGVAEAFF. CDR3 coding DNA: TGTGCCAGCAGCGTACGCACAGGGGTGGCTGAAGCTTTCTTT.

This rearrangement joins TRBV5-4 to TRBJ2-4; 8 nucleotides align to TRBD2. Trimming removed 9 bases from V and 9 bases from J; junction bases left unmatched: 8. The CDR3 runs to 12 residues. Germline assignment: CDR1 SGHNT and CDR2 YYREEE (reference sequence). CDR3 sequence reads: CATRERGGIQYF. In nucleotides, the CDR3 is TGTGCCACCCGAGAACGGGGGGGCATTCAGTACTTC. Full variable domain (rest looked up from reference TRBV5-4 and TRBJ2-4): ETGVTQSPTHLIKTRGQQVTLRCSSQSGHNTVSWYQQALGQGPQFIFQYYREEENGRGNFPPRFSGLQFPNYSSELNVNALELDDSALYLCATRERGGIQYFGAGTRLSVL.

The chain is built from TRBV6-5 and TRBJ2-4; 11 positions agree with TRBD2. CDR3 length equals 15 residues. The J segment lost 6 bases and the V segment lost 5 bases, leaving 6 bases of the junction unmatched. The V gene's germline CDR1 is MNHEY and CDR2 SVGAGI. The CDR3 bases are TGTGCCAGCAGTCGACCCGGGACTAGCGGAAACATTCAGTACTTC. This codes for CASSRPGTSGNIQYF.

V and J are TRBV29-1 and TRBJ2-5, with 8 bases aligning to TRBD2. The J segment lost 3 bases and the V segment lost 7 bases, leaving 10 bases of the junction unmatched. The CDR3 is 14 residues long. Germline CDR1 SQVTM, CDR2 ANQGSEA. The CDR3 DNA reads TGCAGCGCGGGGGGGGGACCACCAAAAGAGACCCAGTACTTC. This gives the protein CSAGGGPPKETQYF.

This chain joins TRBV6-5 and TRBJ1-2; TRBD1 agrees at 7 bases. Germline CDR1 MNHEY, CDR2 SVGAGI. Trimming removed 7 bases from V and 8 bases from J; junction bases left unmatched: 10. The CDR3 is 13 amino acids. CDR3 bases: TGTGCCAGCACCCCGGACAGGAGAGGCGGCTACACCTTC. Its translation is CASTPDRRGGYTF.

The chain recombines TRBV10-3 with TRBJ1-1, with 12 bases matching TRBD1. The CDR3 sequence is 15 residues long. J lost 6 bases, V lost 6 bases, and 8 bases had no gene match. Germline lookup yields CDR1 ENHRY and CDR2 SYGVKD. The CDR3 region has the DNA TGTGCCATCAGGGGGACCGGGACAGGGGGCTCTGAAGCTTTCTTT. This encodes CAIRGTGTGGSEAFF.

The chain links TRBV21-1 to TRBJ2-1. TRBV21-1 is an annotated pseudogene. CDR3 length: 14 residues. This CDR3 reads CASSKVQRGYEQFF. The CDR3 region has the DNA TGTGCCAGCAGCAAAGTTCAGAGGGGCTATGAGCAGTTCTTC.

The genes are TRBV14 and TRBJ1-1; D might be TRBD1 (5 bases). This CDR3 region has 15 residues. CDR1 and CDR2 (germline): SGHDN, FVKESK. The V end was cut by 4 bases, the J end by 2 bases, with 14 bases between. CDR3 DNA sequence: TGTGCCAGCAGCCCCCGGGGGGGAGGAAACACTGAAGCTTTCTTT. The encoded protein is CASSPRGGGNTEAFF.

The chain couples TRBV27 to TRBJ2-7; perhaps TRBD2 as D (5 bases). With 5 bases removed from V and 2 bases from J, the gap between germline ends came to 16 bases. This CDR3 is 15 amino acids long. Germline loops: CDR1 MNHEY, CDR2 SMNVEV (reference sequence). DNA of the CDR3: TGTGCCAGCAGTACCGCCCCGGGGTTTCCCTACGAGCAGTACTTC. It yields the protein CASSTAPGFPYEQYF.

V gene TRBV29-1 combines with J gene TRBJ2-1; D remains unclear. The CDR3 is made up of 12 amino acids. Germline values: CDR1 SQVTM, CDR2 ANQGSEA. V was clipped by 4 bases and J by 2 bases, with 6 bases between them. CDR3 nucleotide sequence: TGCAGCGTTGGCCCACCCTACAATGAGCAGTTCTTC. As protein: CSVGPPYNEQFF.

The chain has TRBV19 and TRBJ1-2; 9 nucleotides match TRBD1. The CDR3 totals 13 residues. The J segment lost 7 bases and the V segment lost 4 bases, leaving 4 bases of the junction unmatched. The V gene's germline CDR1 is LNHDA and CDR2 SQIVND (reference sequence). The CDR3 DNA reads TGTGCCAGTAGTAGAACAGGGGGCCCTGGCTACACCTTC. Translation: CASSRTGGPGYTF.

V gene TRBV27 combines with J gene TRBJ1-2; a weak D match, TRBD1 (6 bases). The CDR3 consists of 14 residues. Germline lookup yields CDR1 MNHEY and CDR2 SMNVEV (reference sequence). Trimming left V 6 bases short and J 8 bases short, with 19 bases between. CDR3 sequence reads: CASRPGWGLQGYTF. The CDR3 DNA reads TGTGCCAGCAGGCCTGGTTGGGGGCTACAAGGCTACACCTTC.